The 29 T cell receptor beta chains reported below all come from one sample, sequenced in a study of metastatic and nonmetastatic thyroid tumors. Patients underwent thyroid surgery, and none had received any treatment before it. Via MiXCR, TCRdb re-called the PCR reads. The sample shows roughly 25,000 clones, roughly 24% of them seen only once. The sequenced sample was blood. All receptors come from a male donor with papillary thyroid cancer or a benign thyroid nodule (not recorded which). Some clones in this sample may be carry-over from other donors' samples.

This chain joins TRBV20-1 and TRBJ2-1, with 13 bases matching TRBD2. Germline CDR1 and CDR2: DFQATT and SNEGSKA (reference sequence). The CDR3 extends over 15 amino acids. The ends lost 6 bases at V and 2 bases at J; junction bases unmatched: 4. The CDR3 coding sequence is TGCAGTGCGAGGACTAGCGGGGGCCCCTACAATGAGCAGTTCTTC. Translated, it gives CSARTSGGPYNEQFF.

This clone is medium-sized in the sample. This chain connects TRBV6-1 to TRBJ2-1; a weak D match, TRBD2 (5 bases). The germline V gene has CDR1 MNHNS and CDR2 SASEGT. V gave up 6 bases and J gave up 6 bases, with 12 bases separating them. This CDR3 comprises 13 residues. CDR3 nucleotide sequence: TGTGCCAGCAGCCCGACGGGGTCCAATGAGCAGTTCTTC. Translating it yields CASSPTGSNEQFF.

Regarding this clone: Given the absence of the conserved phenylalanine or tryptophan at the CDR3 end, a read error is likely. The DNA is left out, because the CDR3 cannot be placed on it with certainty; the CDR3 is given as TCRdb lists it. J is TRBJ1-2 and V is TRBV6-5. The CDR3 is made up of 13 amino acids, end residues included. The germline V gene encodes CDR1 MNHEY and CDR2 SVGAGI. Here the CDR3 reads CASSYGQNYGDTL.

The chain links TRBV7-8 to TRBJ1-3; no clear D gene. With 1 base removed from V and 2 bases from J, the gap between germline ends came to 6 bases. CDR1 and CDR2 from the germline V gene are SGHVS and FQNEAQ. The CDR3 loop spans 14 amino acids. CDR3 sequence reads: CASSLDSTGNTIYF. The CDR3, as DNA: TGTGCCAGCAGCTTAGACTCAACTGGAAACACCATATATTTT.

This clone was found many times. The rearrangement uses TRBV27 and TRBJ2-1; tentative D call: TRBD1 (6 bases). V was pared by 2 bases and J by 5 bases, with 10 bases between. The CDR3 totals 14 residues. Germline V gene lookup returns CDR1 MNHEY and CDR2 SMNVEV (reference sequence). The CDR3 region is CASSLGTTNNEQFF. CDR3 nucleotides: TGTGCCAGCAGTTTAGGGACAACGAACAATGAGCAGTTCTTC.

The V call is TRBV11-2, the J call TRBJ2-1; 10 nucleotides agree with TRBD2. The CDR3 contains 15 residues. Germline V gives CDR1 SGHAT, CDR2 FQNNGV. V lost 7 bases, J lost 13 bases, and 16 bases stayed unmatched. This CDR3 reads CASIYLAGVPDGQFF. The CDR3 bases are TGTGCCAGCATCTATCTAGCGGGGGTCCCCGATGGTCAGTTCTTC.

By share, this clone counts as medium-sized. V gene TRBV12-3 or TRBV12-4 combines with J gene TRBJ2-3; weak D call: TRBD2 (6 bases). Trimming left V 8 bases short and J 4 bases short, with 16 bases between. The CDR3 is 14 amino acids. Here the CDR3 DNA reads TGTGCCAGCGTGGGGGGTCCGGGCGCAGATACGCAGTATTTT. Amino acids: CASVGGPGADTQYF.

The chain recombines TRBV2 with TRBJ1-3, with D unresolved. This CDR3 comprises 12 residues. Germline V CDR1 and CDR2: SNHLY, FYNNEI. Trimming shortened V by 10 bases and J by 9 bases, and 16 bases separated the two germline ends. The CDR3 DNA reads as TGTGCCAACCGGGATGGCTCATTCACCATATATTTT. Protein sequence: CANRDGSFTIYF.

In this sample, this clone turned up many times. V is TRBV5-6 and J is TRBJ2-7; D is undetermined. V shed 1 base and J shed 7 bases, with 12 bases lying between them. Germline V gene sequence: CDR1 SGHDT, CDR2 YYEEEE. This CDR3 region has 13 residues. Here the CDR3 reads CASSLMRRQEQYF. CDR3 nucleotides: TGTGCCAGCAGCTTGATGAGGCGACAAGAGCAGTACTTC.

The chain has TRBV20-1 and TRBJ2-1; 8 bases are a match to TRBD2. Germline CDR1 is DFQATT and CDR2 is SNEGSKA (reference sequence). The CDR3 totals 15 residues. V shed 3 bases and J 8 bases; nucleotides not matched to a gene: 12. DNA of the CDR3: TGCAGTGCTAGTGGTCGGGTGCGGGGGGTCGATGAGCAGTTCTTC. Translation: CSASGRVRGVDEQFF.

This clone was observed many times. The chain carries TRBV5-1 and TRBJ1-5; D is perhaps TRBD1 (6 bases). This CDR3 has 13 residues. The germline V gene has CDR1 SGHRS and CDR2 YFSETQ. Trimming removed 6 bases at V and 4 bases at J, with 11 bases between. The CDR3, as DNA: TGCGCCAGCAAGGGGGGGCCAAATCAGCCCCAGCATTTT. This sequence encodes CASKGGPNQPQHF.

This clone came up many times. The rearrangement joins TRBV18 to TRBJ1-6; D not certain. Germline V gene data show CDR1 as KGHSH and CDR2 as LQKENI. V was shortened by 3 bases and J by 5 bases, with 11 bases between the two germline ends. CDR3 size: 15 residues. CDR3 DNA sequence: TGTGCCAGCTCACCGGAAGCAGGCAATAATTCACCCCTCCACTTT. Protein: CASSPEAGNNSPLHF.

This clone qualifies as medium-sized. The chain employs TRBV27 and TRBJ1-6; unclear D gene. The CDR3 runs to 12 residues. The V end lost 8 bases, the J end lost 9 bases, and 11 bases lay between the germline ends. Looked up from germline, CDR1 is MNHEY and CDR2 is SMNVEV (reference sequence). In DNA, the CDR3 is TGTGCCAGCCGGGGAGGAGGTTCACCCCTCCACTTT. Its protein product is CASRGGGSPLHF.

CDR3 loop: CASSQDRGLGYTF. The CDR3 nucleotides are TGCGCCAGCAGCCAAGATCGAGGCCTCGGCTACACCTTC. The chain recombines TRBV4-3 with TRBJ1-2; no reliable D call. The length of the CDR3 is 13 residues. V was cut by 0 bases and J by 8 bases, with 10 bases left in between. Germline CDR1 and CDR2: LGHNA and YSLEER.

The chain links TRBV6-5 to TRBJ2-7; no clear D gene. Deletions cut 2 bases from V and 6 bases from J, with 14 bases between. The germline V gene has CDR1 MNHEY and CDR2 SVGAGI. CDR3 length equals 14 residues. The CDR3 protein is CASSYAPCGPEQYF. The CDR3 bases are TGTGCCAGCAGTTACGCTCCTTGTGGGCCCGAGCAGTACTTC.

The CDR3 region is CASSQGISGGRAKNIQYF. CDR3 DNA: TGCGCCAGCAGCCAAGGAATATCGGGGGGCCGAGCCAAAAACATTCAGTACTTC. The chain has TRBV4-1 and TRBJ2-4; a weak D match, TRBD2 (7 bases). V dropped 1 base and J dropped 0 bases, with 16 bases sitting between them. This CDR3 contains 18 residues. Germline lookup yields CDR1 MGHRA and CDR2 YSYEKL.

This clone came up a few times. This chain uses TRBV6-5 with TRBJ2-1; D is unclear. V shed 0 bases and J shed 4 bases, with 7 bases lying between them. The CDR3 runs to 14 residues. The germline CDR1 and CDR2 sequences are MNHEY and SVGAGI. CDR3 amino acids: CASSYSSSYNEQFF. The DNA for the CDR3 is TGTGCCAGCAGTTACTCTAGCTCTTACAATGAGCAGTTCTTC.

This chain uses TRBV6-4 with TRBJ2-1; 7 positions match TRBD2. Germline CDR1 and CDR2: MRHNA and SNTAGT. V shed 0 bases, J shed 3 bases, and the junction held 5 bases outside the gene matches. The CDR3 has 16 amino acids. CDR3 sequence (DNA): TGTGCCAGCAGTGACTCGGTGTCGGGGGGCTACAATGAGCAGTTCTTC. Residues: CASSDSVSGGYNEQFF.

The genes are TRBV24-1 and TRBJ2-2, with 8 nucleotides matching TRBD1. V lost 10 bases to trimming and J lost 4 bases; unmatched junction nucleotides: 10. The CDR3 is 15 amino acids. Germline CDR1 KGHDR, CDR2 SFDVKD. CDR3 in DNA: TGTGCCACTACCGGGACAGGTTTCATCACCGGGGAGCTGTTTTTT. Its translation: CATTGTGFITGELFF.

In its sample, this clone ranks as medium-sized (0.01 to 0.1%). The chain is built from TRBV11-2 and TRBJ2-1, with a tentative D call TRBD2 (6 bases). There are 14 residues in the CDR3. Germline assignment: CDR1 SGHAT and CDR2 FQNNGV. The V end was cut by 4 bases, the J end by 3 bases, with 10 bases between. CDR3 amino acids: CASSSTGGYNEQFF. DNA of the CDR3: TGTGCCAGCAGCTCTACCGGGGGCTACAATGAGCAGTTCTTC.

This clone has a count of ten or more. The J gene is TRBJ2-7, the V gene TRBV28; D remains ambiguous. CDR1 and CDR2 (germline): MDHEN, SYDVKM. The CDR3 spans 13 residues. Trimming took 10 bases from V and 2 from J, leaving 15 bases between them. DNA for the CDR3: TGTGCCACCCAATTTACCATGACCTACGAGCAGTACTTC. Amino acid sequence: CATQFTMTYEQYF.

This clone has a count of ten or more. The chain is built from TRBV6-1 and TRBJ2-4; weak D call: TRBD2 (5 bases). The V end lost 7 bases, the J end lost 1 base, and 8 bases lay between the germline ends. The CDR3 is 13 residues long. The germline gives CDR1 MNHNS, CDR2 SASEGT. The CDR3 protein is CASTPGAKNIQYF. CDR3 nucleotides: TGTGCCAGCACCCCGGGGGCCAAAAACATTCAGTACTTC.

This chain connects TRBV6-2 or TRBV6-3 to TRBJ2-7; D tentatively reads TRBD1 or TRBD2 (6 bases each). Between the trimmed V and J ends, which lost 2 bases and 3 bases, there was a span of 11 bases. CDR1 MNHEY and CDR2 SVGEGT come from the germline V gene. The CDR3 is made up of 14 amino acids. The CDR3, as DNA: TGTGCCAGCAGTTACAGGGGGGCCAGCTACGAGCAGTACTTC. Protein: CASSYRGASYEQYF.

This clone was observed a handful of times. This may be a read error: a much more frequent sequence differs by one nucleotide. The gene calls are TRBV3-1 and TRBJ2-1; 16 nucleotides match TRBD2. Germline V lookup: CDR1 LGHDT, CDR2 YNNKEL (reference sequence). The CDR3 contains 15 residues. The DNA of the CDR3 is TGTGGCAGCAGCCAGGGACTAGCGGGGGGGAATGAGCAGTTCTTC. Translating gives CGSSQGLAGGNEQFF.

The CDR3 here is CASIRGGEAFF. The CDR3 nucleotides read TGTGCCAGCATTAGGGGGGGGGAAGCTTTCTTT. V and J are TRBV6-1 and TRBJ1-1; D perhaps matches TRBD1 (6 bases). Germline values: CDR1 MNHNS, CDR2 SASEGT. There are 11 residues in the CDR3. V lost 7 bases and J lost 8, with 11 bases in between.

This clone was seen many times. The gene calls are TRBV18 and TRBJ2-5; 8 bases are a match to TRBD1. Germline values: CDR1 KGHSH, CDR2 LQKENI. The CDR3 contains 15 residues. V was clipped by 3 bases and J by 4 bases; unmatched bases: 7. CDR3 sequence: CASSPPWTGRETQYF. CDR3 nucleotide sequence: TGTGCCAGCTCACCGCCCTGGACAGGGCGAGAGACCCAGTACTTC.

The chain carries TRBV19 and TRBJ1-3, with a weak D call TRBD1 (5 bases). Looked up from germline, CDR1 is LNHDA and CDR2 is SQIVND (reference sequence). CDR3 length equals 13 residues. The V and J ends lost 4 bases and 10 bases respectively, with 14 bases between them. The CDR3 here is CASSKAGTSTIYF. For the CDR3, the DNA is TGTGCCAGTAGTAAGGCGGGGACGTCGACCATATATTTT.

J is TRBJ2-1 and V is TRBV5-1, with D maybe TRBD1 (6 bases). CDR1 is SGHRS and CDR2 is YFSETQ in the germline V gene. This CDR3 has 16 amino acids. V gave up 0 bases and J gave up 4 bases, with 14 bases separating them. The DNA for the CDR3 is TGCGCCAGCAGCTTGGGAGCTGGGGGCGGTTACAATGAGCAGTTCTTC. Translated: CASSLGAGGGYNEQFF. The full variable domain, rest sourced from reference TRBV5-1 and TRBJ2-1, is KAGVTQTPRYLIKTRGQQVTLSCSPISGHRSVSWYQQTPGQGLQFLFEYFSETQRNKGNFPGRFSGRQFSNSRSEMNVSTLELGDSALYLCASSLGAGGGYNEQFFGPGTRLTVL.

This clone has at least ten counts. The V gene is TRBV9, the J gene TRBJ2-3; TRBD2 matches at 7 bases. There are 15 residues in the CDR3. Germline V gives CDR1 SGDLS, CDR2 YYNGEE. V dropped 6 bases and J dropped 2; count of bases not matched to a gene: 9. For the CDR3, the DNA is TGTGCCAGCACCCTTGGACTAGGGCACACAGATACGCAGTATTTT. Translating it yields CASTLGLGHTDTQYF.